This T cell receptor beta chain was sequenced in a study of blood T cell repertoires in COVID-19. The overall study: From T cells, B-cell-depleted T cells, or PBMCs came the material, which was cDNA or gDNA.

Before being deemed recovered, Cohort 3 donors had two negative PCRs, clearance, or symptom resolution. V was shortened by 2 bases and J by 4 bases, with 17 bases between the two germline ends. Germline CDR1 reads SGDLS; CDR2 reads YYNGEE. This CDR3 has 16 residues. Under the authors' procedure: Estimation of nucleated cell counts was performed using reference gene primer amplification. Profiling relied on immunoSEQ multiplex PCR, and the TCRdb table lists in-frame clones only, not all of them. The DNA gave D and trimming, while V, J and clone size come from that table. The data show about 460,000 clones, more than 85% seen once.

The V gene is TRBV9, the J gene TRBJ2-3, with a weak D call TRBD1 (7 bases). This receptor was obtained from a woman aged 60-70 years who had recovered from COVID-19. Specimen: PBMCs or T cells enriched from blood (not recorded which). The CDR3 nucleotides are TGTGCCAGCAGCGTCGAGCAGGGGGGTGGGTCAGATACGCAGTATTTT. Protein sequence: CASSVEQGGGSDTQYF.